This T cell receptor (beta chain) was profiled in a study of blood T cell repertoires in COVID-19. About the study: Donors in the United States, Italy and Spain gave samples during acute or convalescent COVID-19. The analysed material was cDNA or gDNA that came from T cells, B-cell-depleted T cells, or PBMCs.

V shed 5 bases and J shed 8 bases, with 10 bases lying between them. CDR3 length: 11 residues. The germline gives CDR1 GTSNPN, CDR2 SVGIG (reference sequence). Per the original data handling: Reference gene primer amplification yielded estimated nucleated cell counts. Repertoires were generated with immunoSEQ multiplex PCR, while TCRdb's copy carries only in-frame clones and drops some. The V and J calls and the clone size are those of that table, but D and trimming were determined from the DNA. This table has 130,000 to 150,000 clones, 70% to 90% appearing once. Sequenced sample: peripheral blood. The V and J genes are TRBV30 and TRBJ1-3, with D unclear. The receptor's source is a human donor with acute or convalescent COVID-19. The donor label of this sample is uncertain. The CDR3 loop reads CAWAIEDTIYF. As DNA, the CDR3 is TGTGCCTGGGCGATAGAGGACACCATATATTTT.